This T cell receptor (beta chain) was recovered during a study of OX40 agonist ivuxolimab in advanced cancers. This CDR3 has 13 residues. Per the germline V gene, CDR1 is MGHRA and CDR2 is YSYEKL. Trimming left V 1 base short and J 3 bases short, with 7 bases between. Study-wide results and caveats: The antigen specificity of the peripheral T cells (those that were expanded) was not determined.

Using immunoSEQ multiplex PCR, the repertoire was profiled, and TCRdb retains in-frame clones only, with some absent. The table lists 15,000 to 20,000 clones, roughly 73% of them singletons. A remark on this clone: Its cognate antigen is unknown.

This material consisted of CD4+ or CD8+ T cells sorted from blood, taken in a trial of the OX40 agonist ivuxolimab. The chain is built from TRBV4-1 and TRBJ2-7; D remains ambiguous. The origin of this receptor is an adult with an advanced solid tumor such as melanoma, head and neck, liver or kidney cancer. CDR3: CASSQVTNYEQYF. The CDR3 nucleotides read TGCGCCAGCAGCCAAGTCACTAACTACGAGCAGTACTTC.